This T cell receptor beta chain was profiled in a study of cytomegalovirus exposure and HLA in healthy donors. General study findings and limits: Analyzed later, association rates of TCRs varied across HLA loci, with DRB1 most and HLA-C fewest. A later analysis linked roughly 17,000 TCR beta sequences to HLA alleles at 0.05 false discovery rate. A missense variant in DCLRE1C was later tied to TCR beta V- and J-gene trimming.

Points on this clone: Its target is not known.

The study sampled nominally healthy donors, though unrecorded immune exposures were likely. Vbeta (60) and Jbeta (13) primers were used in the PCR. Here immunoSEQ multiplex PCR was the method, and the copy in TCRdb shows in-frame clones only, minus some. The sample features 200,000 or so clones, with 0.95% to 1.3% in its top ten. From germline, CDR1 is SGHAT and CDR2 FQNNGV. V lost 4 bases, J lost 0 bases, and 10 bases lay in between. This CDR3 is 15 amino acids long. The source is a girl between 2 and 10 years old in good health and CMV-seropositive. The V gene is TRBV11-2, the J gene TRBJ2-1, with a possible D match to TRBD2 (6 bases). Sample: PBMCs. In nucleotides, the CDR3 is TGTGCCAGCAGCTCCGCGGGGAGCTCCTACAATGAGCAGTTCTTC. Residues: CASSSAGSSYNEQFF.